This TCR beta chain appears in the sequencing data of a study of patients and donors after allogeneic stem cell transplantation (dated by TCRdb to between 2020 and 2021). The CDR3 spans 14 residues, from the cysteine through the phenylalanine. The sequence is cut down to CDR3 DNA, 42 bases in frame from base 1. The CDR1 and CDR2 encoded by the germline V gene are SGDLS and YYNGEE. Trimming at the junction amounts to 4 bases on V and 2 bases on J, and the germline ends lie 13 bases apart. Receptor libraries were prepared by RT-PCR. The run used a NextSeq 550. The public reads were quality trimmed at Q25 with fastp and then assembled into clones with MiXCR by TCRdb, keeping productive beta chains. Here each entry gathers all rows of one CDR3 protein and keeps the most common genes and DNA. The sample table lists about a million distinct CDR3 sequences, around 17% of them with a count of one. The ten largest account for under 6.5% of the sample.

This clonotype has a handful of counts. Its antigen is unknown. No base quality information exists; no much larger clone differs at one position. The TCR was taken from a human donor who was either an allogeneic HSCT recipient or a stem cell or donor lymphocyte infusion donor (not recorded which). It is not recorded whose cells these are; they may come from a transplant donor. The sequence links TRBV9 to TRBJ2-7; the D gene assignment is perhaps TRBD1 or TRBD2, with each matching 5 bases. The sequencing input was blood, either unsorted or a sorted T cell fraction (not recorded which). The DNA sequence is as follows: TGTGCCAGCAGCCCCCGGGACGGACCCTACGAGCAGTACTTC. Its amino acids are CASSPRDGPYEQYF.